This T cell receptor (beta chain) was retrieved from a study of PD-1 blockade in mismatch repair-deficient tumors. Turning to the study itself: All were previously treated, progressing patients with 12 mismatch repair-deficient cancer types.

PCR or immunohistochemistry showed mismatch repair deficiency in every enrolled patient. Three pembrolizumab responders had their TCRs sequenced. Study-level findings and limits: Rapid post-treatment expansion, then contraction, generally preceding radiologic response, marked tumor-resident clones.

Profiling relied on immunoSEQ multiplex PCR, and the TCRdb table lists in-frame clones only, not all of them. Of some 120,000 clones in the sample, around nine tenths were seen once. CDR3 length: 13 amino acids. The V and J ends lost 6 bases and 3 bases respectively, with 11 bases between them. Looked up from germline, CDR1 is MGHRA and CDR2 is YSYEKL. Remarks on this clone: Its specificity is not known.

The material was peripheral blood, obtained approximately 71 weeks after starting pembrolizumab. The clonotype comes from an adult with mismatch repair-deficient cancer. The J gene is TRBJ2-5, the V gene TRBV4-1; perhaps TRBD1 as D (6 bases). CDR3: CASRPTGKETQYF. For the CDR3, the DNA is TGCGCCAGCAGGCCAACAGGGAAAGAGACCCAGTACTTC.